The T cell receptor (beta chain) described here comes from a study of PD-1 blockade in mismatch repair-deficient tumors. At the level of the study: All were previously treated, progressing patients with about 11 mismatch repair-deficient cancer types.

The CDR3 has 14 residues. The germline gives CDR1 SGHRS, CDR2 YFSETQ. J lost 7 bases, V lost 4 bases, and 3 bases had no gene match. As to time point: identical approximately eleven-day culture without peptide (control). Remarks on this clone: Its target is not known.

The repertoire was sequenced with immunoSEQ multiplex PCR; TCRdb's copy has only in-frame clones and lacks some. The sample has around 13,000 clones; 65% to 90% are singletons. This sequence joins TRBV5-1 and TRBJ2-2; 11 bases line up with TRBD1. The sequenced sample was cells cultured in vitro, obtained from a patient treated with pembrolizumab. This TCR came from an adult with mismatch repair-deficient cancer. DNA for the CDR3: TGCGCCAGCAGCGGACAGGGGGCCGGCGGGGAGCTGTTTTTT. This sequence encodes CASSGQGAGGELFF.